What follows describes a single T cell receptor beta chain. Its cognate antigen has yet to be identified. No much larger clone exists at a distance of one base, and base qualities are not known. Distinct nucleotide sequences in the sample also encode this CDR3. Deletion took 7 bases off V and 1 base off J, with a span of 13 bases between the germline ends. The CDR3 spans 14 residues, from the cysteine through the phenylalanine. Of the read, only the CDR3 DNA is kept; its 42 bases are in frame from base 1. CDR1 and CDR2 are drawn from the germline V gene: MNHEY, SVGAGI. The method was the immunoSEQ multiplex PCR assay. For the multiplex PCR, a mixture combining 60 forward primers for TCR Vbeta segments and 13 reverse primers for TCR Jbeta segments was used. The CDR3 region of rearranged TCR beta genes was amplified from genomic DNA with a multiplex PCR assay. The Illumina HiSeq System was used to sequence the amplified TCR beta libraries as 87-base-pair reads. The original pipeline was this. A later analysis counted about 80 million unique TCR beta chains across the 550 to 700 repertoires, and about 10 million of these chains were shared by at least two donors. A nearest-neighbor algorithm error-corrected the raw reads and collapsed the reads into unique sequences, merging closely related sequences to remove PCR and sequencing errors. To assign V, D and J gene segments, CDR3 sequences were aligned to IMGT reference sequences. For a sequence to be retained, at least a six-nucleotide match to both a V gene segment and a J gene segment was required. A rearrangement counted as productive if the CDR3 had no stop codons and remained in frame with V and J, and every other rearrangement counted as non-productive. CDR3 was defined by IMGT convention, running from the second conserved V-encoded cysteine to the conserved J-encoded phenylalanine. Sequences without an unambiguous match to a single V gene segment were excluded from the earlier analysis of several hundred of the donors. An earlier analysis of fewer than 650 of the donors classified V segments as functional when productive rearrangements were above 56.7% and as segregating when the standard deviation between donors was above 5%. A statistical classification framework was developed to diagnose cytomegalovirus status using the catalog of TCR beta chain sequences. A later analysis assigned V and J genes by comparing TCR nucleotide sequences with IMGT/GENE-DB human TR gene sequences. In a later analysis, CDR3 sequences and most-parsimonious VDJ recombination scenarios were assigned using the TCRdist pipeline. In a later analysis, each TCR beta chain was defined by its CDR3 amino acid sequence together with its V-gene family, and reads without a unique V-gene family were excluded. To address suspected cross-contamination and a sequencing artifact, a later analysis removed over 500 highly shared, low-generation-probability nucleotide sequences. A later analysis calculated a clonal expansion index for each public chain from normalized within-repertoire ranks of inferred template counts. In a later analysis, generation probabilities were computed using a VDJ recombination model fitted to out-of-frame rearrangements, and the results were checked against IGoR. Hypergeometric tests were used in a later analysis to score TCR-TCR, TCR-HLA and TCR-CMV co-occurrence, with a repertoire-size bias correction applied to the TCR pairs. To estimate false discovery rates, a later analysis permuted the HLA or CMV assignments 20 times. In a later analysis, co-occurring TCRs were grouped with DBSCAN, and TCRdist sequence similarity was added when clustering was performed within HLA-allele-positive subsets. Repertoires with fewer than 30,000 or more than 120,000 public chains were left out of co-occurrence clustering, as were several repertoires with anomalous nucleotide sharing. TCRdb stores this immuneACCESS table with in-frame sequences only. Part of the clones is absent; in the studies checked, under half of the shortfall reflects unresolved V genes, and no reason is known for the rest. The DNA gave D and trimming, while V, J and clone size come from that table. Present in this sample are approximately 190,000 clones, approximately 80% of which were seen just once. The top ten clones comprise roughly 2.6% of the sample.

The source of the sample is a study of cytomegalovirus exposure and HLA in healthy donors listed by TCRdb under 2017. Looking at the study overall: An earlier analysis of several hundred of the donors reported around 280 Gb of sequence data and around 120 million unique TCR beta sequences obtained from 150 million to 200 million T cells. An early release that covered fewer than 750 HLA-typed donors contained 300 to 350 gigabases of sequencing data and approximately 85 million unique TCR sequences. Of the approximately 400 genotyped donors, less than 90% were placed in the genetic ancestry cluster associated with self-reported Caucasian donors. The study aimed to test whether signatures of past pathogen exposure could be identified by cataloging public T cell receptors. The study used immunosequencing to profile the T cell repertoires of 666 subjects and linked those repertoires to cytomegalovirus serostatus. A separate validation cohort of more than 100 different subjects was used in addition to the roughly 620-subject first cohort. The study combined high-throughput TCR immunosequencing, statistical association of individual TCRs with disease status, and machine learning to predict cytomegalovirus infection status. A later analysis re-analyzed previously published TCR beta repertoires from about 730 donors and added high-resolution HLA genotyping to study TCR occurrence patterns. The later analysis used no new phenotypic data to find candidate immune exposures, relying instead on TCR beta sequences and their occurrence across donors. An earlier analysis of a few hundred of the donors applied high-throughput TCR beta sequencing to assess whether each TCR beta V gene segment acted as functional or pseudogenic. Alongside the repertoire data, information on donor age, sex, ethnicity and CMV serostatus was compiled. A later genetic analysis used genome-wide SNP genotypes for 398 of the 666 donors, treating that subset as a discovery cohort. Every discovery cohort repertoire had been produced on one sequencing platform. Class I and class II HLA loci were covered by the typing at four-digit resolution. Typing coverage varied by locus: roughly 629-640 donors for A, B, C, DRB1 and DQB1; roughly 560 for DQA1; more than 600 for DPA1; around 450 for DPB1. Five DR-DQ haplotypes were treated as single units for association and clustering because of strong linkage in the cohort. Across roughly 420 genotyped donors of the cohort, an average of about 250,000 unique TCR beta nucleotide sequences per donor were sequenced, and around 20% of those sequences were non-productive. What the research found in general, with its limitations: A later analysis reported that several top co-occurrence clusters appeared linked to parvovirus B19, influenza, CMV and Epstein-Barr virus. A few of the identified cytomegalovirus-associated TCR beta chains were confirmed in vitro to be specific for cytomegalovirus antigens. A further reported finding was that TCR beta sequences accurately predicted the HLA-A and HLA-B alleles for most subjects in the first cohort. A later analysis found that HLA-associated TCR beta chains were more clonally expanded and had lower generation probabilities than equally common non-associated chains. Because HLA typing was unavailable for some donors at each locus, only the typed subset was used in association tests. The cohort was sequenced for TCR beta chains only, and without alpha or paired-chain data the features that could be detected were limited. Assigning TCR associations to individual alleles was difficult when HLA alleles, especially DR and DQ, strongly co-occurred. The sequencing pipeline was judged likely to have produced a cluster of highly shared sequence variants as a technical artifact. Most TCR sequences were seen in very few donors, while some public TCRs were found in many individuals. Correlated functional status among segregating V segments might be attributable to linkage disequilibrium, but an unknown experimental factor could not be ruled out. A later analysis associated about 16,000 TCR beta sequences with specific HLA alleles at a false discovery rate of 0.05. Some IMGT-functional V segments, including TRBV6-2 and TRBV6-3, could not be distinguished by the 87-base-pair reads and were therefore excluded. Most CMV-associated TCR beta chains appeared to be HLA-restricted in a later analysis, and the HLA associations seemed to be driven largely by CMV exposure. Because counts were too low, 15 or so rarely observed V segments, including chromosome 9 orphons, were excluded from the earlier analysis of 587 of the donors. In both the original and validation cohorts, the classifier was reported to diagnose cytomegalovirus status with high specificity and sensitivity. V-gene and J-gene trimming of TCR beta chains was associated with a missense DCLRE1C variant in a later genetic analysis, and the association was replicated in an independent cohort. A later analysis found that TCR association rates varied across HLA loci, with DRB1 alleles showing the most associated TCRs and HLA-C alleles the fewest. In the study, 164 TCR beta chains were listed as associated with cytomegalovirus. Immune exposure information for the cohort was limited to CMV serostatus. It was suggested by the authors that the approach could potentially be generalized to other disease states and immunological phenotypes. The presence/absence analyses assumed that sequencing depth was roughly uniform across donors, and that assumption may not be true. Broadly in line with IMGT annotations, most TCR beta V segments showed up in productive rearrangements about 87% or about 30% of the time in an earlier analysis of under 700 of the donors. A later genetic analysis reported fewer N-insertions in productive TCRs among donors in an Asian-associated ancestry cluster than the roughly 650-donor mean.

The cohort was made up of 666 healthy bone marrow donors. Cohort members were all nominally healthy when sampled, although unrecorded immune exposures were likely present. The donor tested CMV seropositive and was one of the 289 seropositive cohort members. A peripheral blood sample was provided by each donor, and peripheral blood mononuclear cells were used for TCR beta sequencing. Genomic DNA was extracted from the blood cell samples with the Qiagen DNeasy Blood Extraction Kit. This sequence uses TRBV6-5 and TRBJ1-1; TRBD1 is a possible D gene, resting on 5 matching bases. This sequence was found in a woman between 50 and 59 years old in good health and CMV-seropositive. The source material was PBMCs. The CDR3 corresponds to CASKPDRRNTEAFF. The nucleotides read TGTGCCAGCAAACCCGACAGACGGAACACTGAAGCTTTCTTT.